Below, one T cell receptor beta chain is given with its context. What it recognizes is unknown. Both 60 Vbeta primers and 13 Jbeta primers went into the PCR. Some clones are missing from TCRdb's copy, which holds only in-frame ones; the method was immunoSEQ multiplex PCR. The repertoire consists of over 150,000 clones, with roughly 84% occurring once and the leading ten covering less than 0.3%. These data belong to a study of cytomegalovirus exposure and HLA in healthy donors. Study-wide results and caveats: Later on, a genetic analysis was performed. It linked a missense variant in DCLRE1C with V- and J-gene trimming of TCR beta. A classifier reportedly called cytomegalovirus status with high sensitivity and specificity. An analysis that came later showed most CMV-associated TCR beta chains appearing HLA-restricted. As a later analysis showed, several of the most significant clusters appeared to be linked to common viral pathogens.

Trimming cost V 1 base and J 0 bases, with 10 bases left between them. This CDR3 has 16 residues. Germline values: CDR1 SGHTA, CDR2 FQGTGA. Sequencing was done on a sample of PBMCs. The clonotype was recovered from a girl in the first two years of life in good health and CMV-seronegative. J is TRBJ2-1 and V is TRBV7-3; D gene uncertain. CDR3 sequence reads: CASSLNGGSSYNEQFF. The CDR3 region has the DNA TGTGCCAGCAGCTTAAATGGCGGAAGCTCCTACAATGAGCAGTTCTTC.